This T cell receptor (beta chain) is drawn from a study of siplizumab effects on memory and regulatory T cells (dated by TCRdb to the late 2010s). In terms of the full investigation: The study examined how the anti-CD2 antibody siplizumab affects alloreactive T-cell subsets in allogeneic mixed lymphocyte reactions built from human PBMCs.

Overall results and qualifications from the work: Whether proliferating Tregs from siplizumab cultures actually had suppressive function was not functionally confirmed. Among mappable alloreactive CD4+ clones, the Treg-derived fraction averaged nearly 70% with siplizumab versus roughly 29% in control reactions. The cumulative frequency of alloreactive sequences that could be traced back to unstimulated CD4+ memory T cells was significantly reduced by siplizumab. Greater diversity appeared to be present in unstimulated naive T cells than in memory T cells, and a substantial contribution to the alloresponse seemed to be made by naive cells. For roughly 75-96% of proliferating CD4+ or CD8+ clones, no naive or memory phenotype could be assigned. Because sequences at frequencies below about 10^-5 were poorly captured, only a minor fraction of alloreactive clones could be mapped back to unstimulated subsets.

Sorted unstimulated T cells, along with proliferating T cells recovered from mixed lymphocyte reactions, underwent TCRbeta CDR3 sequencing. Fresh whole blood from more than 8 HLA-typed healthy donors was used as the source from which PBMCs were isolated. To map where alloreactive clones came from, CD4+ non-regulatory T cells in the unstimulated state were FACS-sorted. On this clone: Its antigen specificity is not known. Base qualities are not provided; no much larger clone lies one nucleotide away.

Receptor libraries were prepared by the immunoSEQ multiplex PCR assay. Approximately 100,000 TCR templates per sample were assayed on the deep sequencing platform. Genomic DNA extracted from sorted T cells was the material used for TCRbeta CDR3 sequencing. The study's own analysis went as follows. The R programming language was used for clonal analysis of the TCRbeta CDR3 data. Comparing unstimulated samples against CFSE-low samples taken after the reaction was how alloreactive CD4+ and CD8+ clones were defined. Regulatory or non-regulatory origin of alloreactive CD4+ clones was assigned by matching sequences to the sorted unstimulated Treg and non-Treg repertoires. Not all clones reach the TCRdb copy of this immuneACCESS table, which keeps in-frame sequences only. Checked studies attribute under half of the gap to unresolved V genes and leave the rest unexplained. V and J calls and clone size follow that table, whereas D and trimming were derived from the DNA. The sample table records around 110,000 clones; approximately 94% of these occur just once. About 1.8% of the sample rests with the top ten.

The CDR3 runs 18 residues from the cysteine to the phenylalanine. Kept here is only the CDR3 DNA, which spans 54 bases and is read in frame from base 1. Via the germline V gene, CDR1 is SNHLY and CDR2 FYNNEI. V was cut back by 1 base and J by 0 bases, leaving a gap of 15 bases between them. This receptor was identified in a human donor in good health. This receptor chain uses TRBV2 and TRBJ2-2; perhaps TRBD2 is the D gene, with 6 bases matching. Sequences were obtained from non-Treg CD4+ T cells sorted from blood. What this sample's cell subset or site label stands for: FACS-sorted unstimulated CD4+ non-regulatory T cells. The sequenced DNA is TGTGCCAGCAGTGAAGTGGGGATACTAGCCGCGAACACCGGGGAGCTGTTTTTT. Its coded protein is CASSEVGILAANTGELFF.